Each of the 23 T cell receptor beta chains below was sequenced from the same sample in a study of OX40 agonist ivuxolimab in advanced cancers. Sequenced by immunoSEQ multiplex PCR; TCRdb stores in-frame clones only, minus some. The sample shows about 70,000 clones, approximately 82% of them seen only once. The sequencing here drew on CD4+ or CD8+ T cells sorted from blood, taken in a trial of the OX40 agonist ivuxolimab. The receptors originated from an adult with an advanced solid tumor such as melanoma, head and neck, liver or kidney cancer.

This clone was observed a single time. The chain has TRBV4-1 and TRBJ2-5; 9 nucleotides line up with TRBD1. Germline loops: CDR1 MGHRA, CDR2 YSYEKL. This CDR3 is 14 amino acids long. V dropped 0 bases and J dropped 7; count of bases not matched to a gene: 3. DNA of the CDR3: TGCGCCAGCAGCCAAGAACCGGGACAGGGGACCCAGTACTTC. Its translation is CASSQEPGQGTQYF.

The V gene is TRBV28, the J gene TRBJ2-5; D ambiguous. The germline V and J ends were trimmed by 5 bases and 0 bases, with 4 bases remaining between them. From germline, CDR1 is MDHEN and CDR2 SYDVKM. The CDR3 totals 12 residues. The chain's CDR3 is CASSPYQETQYF. CDR3 in DNA: TGTGCCAGCAGTCCCTACCAAGAGACCCAGTACTTC.

This clone was recorded only once. This rearrangement joins TRBV25-1 to TRBJ2-1, with D uncertain. Deletions cut 2 bases from V and 6 bases from J, with 11 bases between. The CDR3 contains 14 residues. CDR1 MGHDK and CDR2 SYGVNS come from the germline V gene. CDR3 DNA sequence: TGTGCCAGCAGTGAAGACCCCTGGGGCAATGAGCAGTTCTTC. Encoded protein: CASSEDPWGNEQFF. The full variable domain, completed using reference TRBV25-1 and TRBJ2-1, is EADIYQTPRYLVIGTGKKITLECSQTMGHDKMYWYQQDPGMELHLIHYSYGVNSTEKGDLSSESTVSRIRTEHFPLTLESARPSHTSQYLCASSEDPWGNEQFFGPGTRLTVL.

The rearrangement uses TRBV7-9 and TRBJ1-4; D gene uncertain. This CDR3 has 16 residues. Trimming left V 5 bases short and J 4 bases short, with 17 bases between. Germline loops: CDR1 SEHNR, CDR2 FQNEAQ (reference sequence). This chain's CDR3 is CASSTPTSGNNEKLFF. As DNA, the CDR3 is TGTGCCAGCAGCACCCCGACGAGCGGAAATAATGAAAAACTGTTTTTT.

V is TRBV18 and J is TRBJ1-2; 8 bases are a match to TRBD1. This CDR3 has 16 amino acids. Trimming removed 3 bases from V and 0 bases from J; junction bases left unmatched: 6. Per germline, CDR1 KGHSH and CDR2 LQKENI. The CDR3 DNA reads TGTGCCAGCTCACCCAGACAGGGGCCGTCTAACTATGGCTACACCTTC. Translation gives CASSPRQGPSNYGYTF.

The chain joins TRBV30 to TRBJ2-5; TRBD1 matches at 12 bases. This CDR3 region has 15 residues. V lost 4 bases, J lost 5 bases, and 8 bases stayed unmatched. Germline CDR1 reads GTSNPN; CDR2 reads SVGIG (reference sequence). The CDR3 DNA reads TGTGCCTGGAAACCTTTCGGGACAGGGGGCGAGACCCAGTACTTC. This translates into CAWKPFGTGGETQYF.

The J gene is TRBJ2-5, the V gene TRBV6-1, with D possibly matching TRBD1 (5 bases). CDR1 and CDR2 from the germline V gene are MNHNS and SASEGT. V lost 7 bases and J 3 bases, leaving 6 bases between the germline ends. The CDR3 length is 11 residues. The CDR3 coding sequence is TGTGCCAGCACCAGGGAAGAGACCCAGTACTTC. Translation gives CASTREETQYF.

This rearrangement joins TRBV6-1 to TRBJ1-4; 8 nucleotides line up with TRBD1. There are 18 residues in the CDR3. Trimming cost V 4 bases and J 0 bases; bases outside gene matches: 10. Germline assignment: CDR1 MNHNS and CDR2 SASEGT. CDR3 region: CASSVRTGTFATNEKLFF. The CDR3, as DNA: TGTGCCAGCAGTGTCCGGACAGGGACGTTTGCAACTAATGAAAAACTGTTTTTT.

The rearrangement links TRBV9 to TRBJ2-5; 11 nucleotides align to TRBD2. Germline values: CDR1 SGDLS, CDR2 YYNGEE. This CDR3 has 16 amino acids. V trimming: 2 bases; J trimming: 5 bases; junction bases outside the gene matches: 8. The CDR3 bases are TGTGCCAGCAGCGTCCTTAGCGGGGGGGCCGGGGAGACCCAGTACTTC. Translated: CASSVLSGGAGETQYF.

This clone came up once. For the CDR3, the DNA is TGCGCCAGCAGCCAAGTATGGGGACCTACTAGCACAGATACGCAGTATTTT. Its translation is CASSQVWGPTSTDTQYF. The chain joins TRBV4-1 to TRBJ2-3; D is possibly TRBD1 or TRBD2 (5 bases each). This CDR3 spans 17 amino acids. The V and J ends lost 1 base and 0 bases respectively, with 14 bases between them. Germline assignment: CDR1 MGHRA and CDR2 YSYEKL.

The genes are TRBV5-6 and TRBJ1-5, with D tentatively TRBD1 (6 bases). Germline V gene sequence: CDR1 SGHDT, CDR2 YYEEEE. The CDR3 consists of 17 residues. V lost 3 bases to trimming and J lost 0 bases, with 16 bases between them. The CDR3 bases are TGTGCCAGCAGCTCGTCATACAGGGTATTTAGCAATCAGCCCCAGCATTTT. Protein: CASSSSYRVFSNQPQHF.

V usage is TRBV6-5 and J usage is TRBJ1-2; 9 bases align to TRBD1. Germline CDR1 reads MNHEY; CDR2 reads SVGAGI. CDR3 length equals 14 residues. Unmatched junction bases numbered 9, after V lost 6 bases and J lost 7 bases. CDR3: CASRKPGTGSGYTF. In DNA, the CDR3 is TGTGCCAGCAGGAAACCCGGGACAGGGAGTGGCTACACCTTC.

The chain links TRBV10-3 to TRBJ1-1, with a weak D call TRBD1 (5 bases). The CDR3 is 13 amino acids. Per germline, CDR1 ENHRY and CDR2 SYGVKD. V was trimmed by 7 bases and J by 1 base, leaving 10 bases between them. CDR3 loop: CAINDQGNTEAFF. CDR3 bases: TGTGCCATCAACGATCAGGGGAACACTGAAGCTTTCTTT.

The chain carries TRBV10-3 and TRBJ2-3; the D is unclear. The CDR3 is made up of 14 amino acids. The V end was cut by 0 bases, the J end by 1 base, with 5 bases between. The V gene's germline CDR1 is ENHRY and CDR2 SYGVKD. The CDR3 loop is CAISESRGTDTQYF. DNA for the CDR3: TGTGCCATCAGTGAGTCTCGGGGCACAGATACGCAGTATTTT.

This clone was recorded many times. CDR3 DNA sequence: TGTGCCAGCAGCTTATCCGTAAACACTGAAGCTTTCTTT. Its protein product is CASSLSVNTEAFF. This chain connects TRBV7-2 to TRBJ1-1; D gene ambiguous. V shed 2 bases and J shed 2 bases, with 6 bases lying between them. This CDR3 region has 13 residues. Germline CDR1 SGHTA, CDR2 FQGNSA.

This clone was counted between two and nine times. The rearrangement joins TRBV15 to TRBJ1-3; maybe TRBD1 (6 bases). CDR1 is LNHNV, CDR2 YYDKDF, per germline (reference sequence). V lost 3 bases and J 0 bases, leaving 12 bases between the germline ends. CDR3 length equals 16 residues. The DNA for the CDR3 is TGTGCCACCAGCAGTGGGGGGGCAAGCTCTGGAAACACCATATATTTT. It encodes CATSSGGASSGNTIYF.

V gene TRBV5-6 combines with J gene TRBJ2-3; 8 bases fit TRBD1. Germline V gene data show CDR1 as SGHDT and CDR2 as YYEEEE. Trimming at V came to 0 bases and at J to 3 bases, leaving 9 bases not matched to a gene. The CDR3 runs 17 residues. The CDR3 loop is CASSLAGQGARTDTQYF. CDR3 nucleotide sequence: TGTGCCAGCAGCTTGGCCGGGCAGGGGGCAAGAACAGATACGCAGTATTTT.

The V call is TRBV7-2, the J call TRBJ2-7, with a tentative D call TRBD1 (5 bases). The germline CDR1 and CDR2 sequences are SGHTA and FQGNSA. V was trimmed by 2 bases and J by 7 bases, leaving 15 bases between them. The CDR3 totals 14 residues. Here the CDR3 DNA reads TGTGCCAGCAGCTTAACGCCAGGGTTGAATGAGCAGTACTTC. It is translated as CASSLTPGLNEQYF.

V usage is TRBV2 and J usage is TRBJ2-2; tentatively, D is TRBD2 (7 bases). The V and J ends lost 8 bases and 4 bases respectively, with 14 bases between them. The CDR3 has 14 residues. CDR1 SNHLY and CDR2 FYNNEI come from the germline V gene. CDR3 amino acids: CASSRGAVTGELFF. CDR3 nucleotides: TGTGCCAGCTCCCGGGGGGCGGTCACCGGGGAGCTGTTTTTT. Using reference TRBV2 and TRBJ2-2 for the parts outside the CDR3, the full variable domain is EPEVTQTPSHQVTQMGQEVILRCVPISNHLYFYWYRQILGQKVEFLVSFYNNEISEKSEIFDDQFSVERPDGSNFTLKIRSTKLEDSAMYFCASSRGAVTGELFFGEGSRLTVL.

The chain recombines TRBV6-5 with TRBJ1-6, with TRBD1 as a possible D gene (5 bases). There are 16 residues in the CDR3. Per germline, CDR1 MNHEY and CDR2 SVGAGI. V was cut by 2 bases and J by 7 bases, with 15 bases left in between. The CDR3 spells CASSYQPGRENSPLHF. The DNA of the CDR3 is TGTGCCAGCAGTTACCAGCCGGGACGGGAAAATTCACCCCTCCACTTT.

CDR3 residues: CASSLTSTGWNEKLFF. DNA of the CDR3: TGTGCCAGCAGTTTAACCTCGACAGGGTGGAATGAAAAACTGTTTTTT. This rearrangement joins TRBV27 to TRBJ1-4; TRBD1 matches 7 bases. Germline V gene lookup returns CDR1 MNHEY and CDR2 SMNVEV (reference sequence). The J segment lost 5 bases and the V segment lost 2 bases, leaving 8 bases of the junction unmatched. The CDR3 is made up of 16 amino acids.

This clone appeared a single time. This chain links TRBV18 with TRBJ1-1; TRBD1 might be the D (5 bases). Trimming removed 6 bases from V and 1 base from J, with 15 bases in between. The CDR3 is 15 amino acids. In germline, CDR1 is KGHSH, CDR2 LQKENI. The CDR3 DNA is TGTGCCAGCTCCGGGGACCCCTGGGGGAACACTGAAGCTTTCTTT. Its protein is CASSGDPWGNTEAFF.

This clone was recorded a few times. This chain joins TRBV20-1 and TRBJ1-6; D unresolved. V was clipped by 5 bases and J by 14 bases, with 13 bases between them. The CDR3 has 11 residues. The germline gives CDR1 DFQATT, CDR2 SNEGSKA (reference sequence). The CDR3 protein is CSAQSGGSLHF. CDR3 DNA sequence: TGCAGTGCTCAATCAGGAGGTTCCCTCCACTTT.